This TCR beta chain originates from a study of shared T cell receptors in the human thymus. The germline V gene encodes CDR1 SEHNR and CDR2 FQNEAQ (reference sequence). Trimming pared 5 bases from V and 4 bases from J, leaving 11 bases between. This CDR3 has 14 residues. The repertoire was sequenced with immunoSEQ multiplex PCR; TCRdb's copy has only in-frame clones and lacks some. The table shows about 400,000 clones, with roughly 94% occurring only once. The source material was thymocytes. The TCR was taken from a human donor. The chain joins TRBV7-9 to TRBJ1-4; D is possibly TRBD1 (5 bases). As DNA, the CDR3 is TGTGCCAGCAGCCCGGGGCCGGGTAATGAAAAACTGTTTTTT. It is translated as CASSPGPGNEKLFF.